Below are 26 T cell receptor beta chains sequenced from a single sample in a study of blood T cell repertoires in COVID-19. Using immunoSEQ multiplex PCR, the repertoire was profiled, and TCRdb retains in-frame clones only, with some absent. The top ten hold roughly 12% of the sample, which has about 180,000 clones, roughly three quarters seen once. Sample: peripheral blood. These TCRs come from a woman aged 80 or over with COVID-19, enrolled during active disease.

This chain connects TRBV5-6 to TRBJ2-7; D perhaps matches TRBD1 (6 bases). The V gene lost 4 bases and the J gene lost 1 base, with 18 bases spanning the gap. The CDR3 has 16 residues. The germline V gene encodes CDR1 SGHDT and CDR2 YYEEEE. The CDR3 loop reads CASSPTPGQQSYEQYF. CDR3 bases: TGTGCCAGCAGCCCTACACCTGGACAGCAATCCTACGAGCAGTACTTC.

CDR3 sequence (DNA): TGTGCCATCAGTGAGGGCGGACAGGGATTTCAGCCCCAGCATTTT. Encoded protein: CAISEGGQGFQPQHF. The chain employs TRBV10-3 and TRBJ1-5, with TRBD1 identical over 8 bases. V shed 2 bases, J shed 6 bases, and the junction held 6 bases outside the gene matches. The CDR3 has 15 residues. Per germline, CDR1 ENHRY and CDR2 SYGVKD.

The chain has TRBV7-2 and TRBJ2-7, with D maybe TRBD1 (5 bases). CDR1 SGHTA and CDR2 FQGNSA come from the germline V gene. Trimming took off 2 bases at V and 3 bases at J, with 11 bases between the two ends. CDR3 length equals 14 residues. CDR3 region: CASSLYGHVYEQYF. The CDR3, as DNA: TGTGCCAGCAGCTTATATGGACACGTCTACGAGCAGTACTTC.

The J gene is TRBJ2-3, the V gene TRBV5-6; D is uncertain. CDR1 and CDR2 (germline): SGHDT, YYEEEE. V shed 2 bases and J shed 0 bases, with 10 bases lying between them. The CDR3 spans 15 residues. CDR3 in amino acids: CASSLKVTSTDTQYF. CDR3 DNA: TGTGCCAGCAGCTTAAAAGTAACTAGCACAGATACGCAGTATTTT.

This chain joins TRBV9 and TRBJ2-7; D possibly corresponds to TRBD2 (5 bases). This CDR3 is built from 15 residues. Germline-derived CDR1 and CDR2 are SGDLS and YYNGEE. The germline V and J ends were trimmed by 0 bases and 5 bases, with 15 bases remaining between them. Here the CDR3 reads CASSVDGNRFDEQYF. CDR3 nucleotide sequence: TGTGCCAGCAGCGTAGACGGGAATCGGTTTGACGAGCAGTACTTC. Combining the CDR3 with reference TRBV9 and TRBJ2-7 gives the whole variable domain DSGVTQTPKHLITATGQRVTLRCSPRSGDLSVYWYQQSLDQGLQFLIQYYNGEERAKGNILERFSAQQFPDLHSELNLSSLELGDSALYFCASSVDGNRFDEQYFGPGTRLTVT.

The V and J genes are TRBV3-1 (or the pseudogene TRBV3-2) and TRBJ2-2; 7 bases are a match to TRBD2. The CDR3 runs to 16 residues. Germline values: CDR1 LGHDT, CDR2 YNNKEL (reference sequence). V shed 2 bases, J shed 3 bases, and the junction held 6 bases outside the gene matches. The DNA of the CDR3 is TGTGCCAGCAGCCAAAAACTAGCGTTGTACACCGGGGAGCTGTTTTTT. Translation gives CASSQKLALYTGELFF.

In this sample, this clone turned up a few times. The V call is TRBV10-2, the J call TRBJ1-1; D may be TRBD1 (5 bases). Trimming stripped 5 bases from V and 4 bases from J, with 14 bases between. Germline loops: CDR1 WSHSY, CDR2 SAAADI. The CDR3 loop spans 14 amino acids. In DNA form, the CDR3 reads TGCGCCAGCAGTCCAGGGTATGCGAGCACTGAAGCTTTCTTT. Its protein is CASSPGYASTEAFF.

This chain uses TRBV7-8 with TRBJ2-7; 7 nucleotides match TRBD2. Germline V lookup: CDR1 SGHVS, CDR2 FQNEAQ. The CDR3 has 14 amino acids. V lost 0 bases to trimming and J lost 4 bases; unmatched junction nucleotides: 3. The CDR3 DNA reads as TGTGCCAGCAGCTTAGCGGGAGGGCCTTACGAGCAGTACTTC. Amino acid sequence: CASSLAGGPYEQYF. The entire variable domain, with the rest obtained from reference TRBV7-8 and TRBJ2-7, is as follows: GAGVSQSPRYKVAKRGQDVALRCDPISGHVSLFWYQQALGQGPEFLTYFQNEAQLDKSGLPSDRFFAERPEGSVSTLKIQRTQQEDSAVYLCASSLAGGPYEQYFGPGTRLTVT.

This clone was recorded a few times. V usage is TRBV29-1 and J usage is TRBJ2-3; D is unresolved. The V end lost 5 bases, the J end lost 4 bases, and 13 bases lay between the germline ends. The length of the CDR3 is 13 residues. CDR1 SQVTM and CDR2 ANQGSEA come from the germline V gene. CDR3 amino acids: CSVPTSSADTQYF. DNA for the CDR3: TGCAGCGTTCCCACCTCCTCGGCAGATACGCAGTATTTT.

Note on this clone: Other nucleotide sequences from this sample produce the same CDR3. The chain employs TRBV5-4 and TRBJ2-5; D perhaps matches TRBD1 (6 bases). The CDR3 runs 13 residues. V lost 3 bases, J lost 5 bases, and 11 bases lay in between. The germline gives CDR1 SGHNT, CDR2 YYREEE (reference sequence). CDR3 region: CASSSQGRETQYF. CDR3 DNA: TGTGCCAGCAGCTCACAGGGTCGGGAGACCCAGTACTTC. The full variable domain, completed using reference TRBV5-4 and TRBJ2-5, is ETGVTQSPTHLIKTRGQQVTLRCSSQSGHNTVSWYQQALGQGPQFIFQYYREEENGRGNFPPRFSGLQFPNYSSELNVNALELDDSALYLCASSSQGRETQYFGPGTRLLVL.

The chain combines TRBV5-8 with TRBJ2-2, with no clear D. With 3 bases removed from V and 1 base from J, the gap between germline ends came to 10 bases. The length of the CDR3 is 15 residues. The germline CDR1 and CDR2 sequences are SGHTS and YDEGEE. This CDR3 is CASSSEFENTGELFF. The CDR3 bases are TGTGCCAGCAGCTCAGAATTCGAGAACACCGGGGAGCTGTTTTTT.

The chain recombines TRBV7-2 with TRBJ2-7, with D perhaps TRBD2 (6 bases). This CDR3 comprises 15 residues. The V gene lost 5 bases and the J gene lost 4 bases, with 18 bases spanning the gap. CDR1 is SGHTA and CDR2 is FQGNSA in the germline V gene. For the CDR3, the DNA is TGTGCCAGCAGCCCCCAGGGCGGGGTAAATTACGAGCAGTACTTC. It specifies CASSPQGGVNYEQYF.

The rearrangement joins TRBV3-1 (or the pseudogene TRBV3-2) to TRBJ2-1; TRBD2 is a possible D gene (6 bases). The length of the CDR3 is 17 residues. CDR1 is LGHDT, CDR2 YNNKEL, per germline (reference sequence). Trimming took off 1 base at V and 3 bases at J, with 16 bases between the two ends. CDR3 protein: CASSQARGTHIYNEQFF. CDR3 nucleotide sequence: TGTGCCAGCAGCCAAGCCCGTGGGACTCATATCTACAATGAGCAGTTCTTC.

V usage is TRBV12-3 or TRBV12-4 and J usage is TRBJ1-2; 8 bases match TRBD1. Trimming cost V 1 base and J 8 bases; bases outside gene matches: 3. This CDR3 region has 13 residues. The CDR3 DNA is TGTGCCAGCAGTTTAGGAGCAGGGGGCGGCTACACCTTC. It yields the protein CASSLGAGGGYTF.

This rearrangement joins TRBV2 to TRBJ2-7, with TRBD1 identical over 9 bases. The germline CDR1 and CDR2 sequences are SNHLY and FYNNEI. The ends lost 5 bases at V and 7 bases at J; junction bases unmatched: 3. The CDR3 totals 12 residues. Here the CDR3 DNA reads TGTGCCAGCAGTACAGGGGGCAGGGAGCAGTACTTC. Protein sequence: CASSTGGREQYF.

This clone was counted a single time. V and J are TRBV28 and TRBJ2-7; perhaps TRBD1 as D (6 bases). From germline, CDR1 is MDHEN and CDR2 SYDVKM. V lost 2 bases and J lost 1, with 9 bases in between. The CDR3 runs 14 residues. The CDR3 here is CASSLPTGSYEQYF. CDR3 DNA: TGTGCCAGCAGTTTACCCACAGGGTCCTACGAGCAGTACTTC.

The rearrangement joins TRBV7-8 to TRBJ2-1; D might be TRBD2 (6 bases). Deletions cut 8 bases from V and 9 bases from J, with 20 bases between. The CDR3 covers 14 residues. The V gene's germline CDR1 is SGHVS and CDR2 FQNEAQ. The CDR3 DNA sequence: TGTGCCAGCGGGCCTGAACTAGCTACCGCTGAGCAGTTCTTC. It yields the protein CASGPELATAEQFF.

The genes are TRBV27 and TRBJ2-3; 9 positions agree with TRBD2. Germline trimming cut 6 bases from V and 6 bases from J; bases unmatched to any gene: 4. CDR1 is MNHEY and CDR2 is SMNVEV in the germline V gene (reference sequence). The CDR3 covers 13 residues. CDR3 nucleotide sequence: TGTGCCAGCAGAACTAGCGGGCGCGATACGCAGTATTTT. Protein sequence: CASRTSGRDTQYF.

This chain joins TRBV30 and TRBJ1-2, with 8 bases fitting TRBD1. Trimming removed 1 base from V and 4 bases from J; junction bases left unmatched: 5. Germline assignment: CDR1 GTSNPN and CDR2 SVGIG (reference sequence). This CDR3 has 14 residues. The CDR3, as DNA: TGTGCCTGGAGTGGACAGGGGAATGGCTATGGCTACACCTTC. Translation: CAWSGQGNGYGYTF.

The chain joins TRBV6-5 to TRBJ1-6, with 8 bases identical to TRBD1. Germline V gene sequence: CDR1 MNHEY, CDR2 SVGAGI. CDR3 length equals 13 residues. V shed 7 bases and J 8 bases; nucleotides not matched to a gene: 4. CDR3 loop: CASTLDRDSPLHF. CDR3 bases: TGTGCCAGCACCCTGGACAGGGATTCACCCCTCCACTTT.

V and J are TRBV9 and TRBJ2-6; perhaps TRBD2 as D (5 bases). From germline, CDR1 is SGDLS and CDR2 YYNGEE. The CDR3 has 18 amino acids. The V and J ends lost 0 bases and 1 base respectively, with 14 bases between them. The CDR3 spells CASSVGRVASSGANVLTF. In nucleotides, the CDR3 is TGTGCCAGCAGCGTAGGGCGGGTGGCGTCGTCTGGGGCCAACGTCCTGACTTTC.

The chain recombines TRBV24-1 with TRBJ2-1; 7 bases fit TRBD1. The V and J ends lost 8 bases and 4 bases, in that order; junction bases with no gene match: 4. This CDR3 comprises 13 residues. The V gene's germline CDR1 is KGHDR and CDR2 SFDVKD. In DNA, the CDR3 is TGTGCCACCAACACAGGGGCTTACAATGAGCAGTTCTTC. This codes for CATNTGAYNEQFF.

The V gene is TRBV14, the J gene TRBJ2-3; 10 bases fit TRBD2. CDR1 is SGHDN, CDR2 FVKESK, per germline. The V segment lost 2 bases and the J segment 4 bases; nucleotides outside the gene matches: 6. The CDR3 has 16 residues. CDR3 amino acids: CASSQRSGGLSDTQYF. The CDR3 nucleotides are TGTGCCAGCAGCCAACGTAGCGGGGGGCTGTCAGATACGCAGTATTTT.

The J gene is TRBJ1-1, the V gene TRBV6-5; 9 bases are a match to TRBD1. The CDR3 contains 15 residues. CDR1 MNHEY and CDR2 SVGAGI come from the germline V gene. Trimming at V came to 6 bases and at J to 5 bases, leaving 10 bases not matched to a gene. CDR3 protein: CASRPLQGASTEAFF. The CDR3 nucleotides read TGTGCCAGCAGACCCCTACAGGGGGCGTCGACTGAAGCTTTCTTT.

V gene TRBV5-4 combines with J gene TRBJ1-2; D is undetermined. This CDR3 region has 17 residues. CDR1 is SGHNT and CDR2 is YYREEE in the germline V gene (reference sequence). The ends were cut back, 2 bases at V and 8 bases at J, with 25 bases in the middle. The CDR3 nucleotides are TGTGCCAGCAGCTTCGGGATCCTATTGCTGGATCGAAGAGGCTACACCTTC. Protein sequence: CASSFGILLLDRRGYTF.

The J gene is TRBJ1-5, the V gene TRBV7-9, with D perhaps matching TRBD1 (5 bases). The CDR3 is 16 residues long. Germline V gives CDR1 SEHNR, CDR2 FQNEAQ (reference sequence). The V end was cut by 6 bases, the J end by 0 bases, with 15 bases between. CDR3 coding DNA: TGTGCCAGCAGTGCCGGTACAGGAAATAGCAATCAGCCCCAGCATTTT. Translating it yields CASSAGTGNSNQPQHF.